The 32 T cell receptor beta chains below all came from one sample that was sequenced in a study of T cells after yellow fever vaccination. TCRdb reprocessed the 5' RACE reads with MiXCR, giving one entry per CDR3 protein. The sample carries about 47,000 distinct CDR3 sequences, 6% to 8% recorded once. The material sequenced was CD8+ T cells sorted from PBMCs, taken around 16 days after the first yellow fever vaccination. The receptors come from a man younger than 35 who received the YFV17D yellow fever vaccine.

This clonotype has more than one count but fewer than ten. This chain joins TRBV15 and TRBJ2-5, with 14 bases lining up with TRBD2. The germline CDR1 and CDR2 sequences are LNHNV and YYDKDF (reference sequence). Trimming cost V 3 bases and J 9 bases; bases outside gene matches: 12. This CDR3 has 17 amino acids. CDR3: CATSSPPGTSGGKAQYF. Here the CDR3 DNA reads TGTGCCACCAGCAGCCCTCCCGGGACTAGCGGGGGAAAGGCCCAGTACTTC.

In its sample, this clonotype was seen many times. V gene TRBV20-1 combines with J gene TRBJ2-7; D ambiguous. V lost 0 bases to trimming and J lost 3 bases, with 9 bases between them. Germline CDR1 DFQATT, CDR2 SNEGSKA (reference sequence). CDR3 length equals 13 residues. The DNA for the CDR3 is TGCAGTGCTAGAGATCGGCACCTCTACGAGCAGTACTTC. This sequence encodes CSARDRHLYEQYF.

Many counts were recorded for this clonotype. This chain uses TRBV5-1 with TRBJ2-3; 7 bases are a match to TRBD2. CDR1 SGHRS and CDR2 YFSETQ come from the germline V gene. This CDR3 is 16 amino acids long. Trimming took 0 bases from V and 3 from J; bases not matched to a gene: 7. The CDR3 spells CASSLEGWRGTDTQYF. The CDR3 region has the DNA TGCGCCAGCAGCTTGGAGGGTTGGCGGGGGACAGATACGCAGTATTTT.

The chain recombines TRBV25-1 with TRBJ1-1; 8 bases are a match to TRBD1. After removal of 3 bases from V and 0 bases from J, the junction contained 9 bases not matched to a gene. The CDR3 sequence is 17 residues long. The germline V gene encodes CDR1 MGHDK and CDR2 SYGVNS. CDR3 residues: CASSDRRGRRMNTEAFF. CDR3 DNA: TGTGCCAGCAGTGACCGCAGGGGGCGAAGGATGAACACTGAAGCTTTCTTT. The full variable domain, completed using reference TRBV25-1 and TRBJ1-1, is EADIYQTPRYLVIGTGKKITLECSQTMGHDKMYWYQQDPGMELHLIHYSYGVNSTEKGDLSSESTVSRIRTEHFPLTLESARPSHTSQYLCASSDRRGRRMNTEAFFGQGTRLTVV.

This clonotype has at least ten counts. This rearrangement joins TRBV27 to TRBJ1-4; D ambiguous. The CDR3 sequence is 14 residues long. Looked up from germline, CDR1 is MNHEY and CDR2 is SMNVEV (reference sequence). V was pared by 3 bases and J by 0 bases, with 5 bases between. The CDR3 DNA is TGTGCCAGCAGTTTTCTGGCAACTAATGAAAAACTGTTTTTT. Translated, it gives CASSFLATNEKLFF.

Many counts were recorded for this clonotype. The rearrangement uses TRBV10-3 and TRBJ2-2; 8 bases are shared with TRBD2. Germline-derived CDR1 and CDR2 are ENHRY and SYGVKD. Trimming at V came to 2 bases and at J to 1 base, leaving 9 bases not matched to a gene. The CDR3 totals 18 residues. CDR3 in DNA: TGTGCCATCAGTGAGGGGCGGGGGGACGTCGGGAACACCGGGGAGCTGTTTTTT. Translation gives CAISEGRGDVGNTGELFF.

In its sample, this clonotype was seen many times. CDR3 in DNA: TGTGCCAGCAGCCAGGGCAGGACGAGTAGATATAGCAATCAGCCCCAGCATTTT. Amino acid sequence: CASSQGRTSRYSNQPQHF. The gene calls are TRBV3-1 and TRBJ1-5; no firm D call. The V end was cut by 3 bases, the J end by 0 bases, with 18 bases between. Germline V gene data show CDR1 as LGHDT and CDR2 as YNNKEL (reference sequence). This CDR3 has 18 residues.

This clonotype was counted ten times or more. CDR3 sequence (DNA): TGCGCCAGCAGCCAAGGGACAGGGGGTCAGCCCCAGCATTTT. As protein: CASSQGTGGQPQHF. The chain recombines TRBV4-3 with TRBJ1-5, with 10 bases that match TRBD1. The CDR3 is 14 amino acids. Germline CDR1 is LGHNA and CDR2 is YSLEER. The V segment lost 1 base and the J segment 6 bases; nucleotides outside the gene matches: 0.

This clonotype was counted between two and nine times. V and J are TRBV7-9 and TRBJ1-2; 9 positions agree with TRBD1. Trimming cost V 3 bases and J 6 bases; bases outside gene matches: 8. Germline V gives CDR1 SEHNR, CDR2 FQNEAQ (reference sequence). The CDR3 has 15 residues. The chain's CDR3 is CASSLGTGISDGYTF. CDR3 nucleotides: TGTGCCAGCAGCTTGGGGACAGGGATATCGGATGGCTACACCTTC. Full variable domain (outside the CDR3, taken from reference TRBV7-9 and TRBJ1-2): DTGVSQNPRHKITKRGQNVTFRCDPISEHNRLYWYRQTLGQGPEFLTYFQNEAQLEKSRLLSDRFSAERPKGSFSTLEIQRTEQGDSAMYLCASSLGTGISDGYTFGSGTRLTVV.

The J gene is TRBJ1-2, the V gene TRBV11-2; no clear D gene. Germline CDR1 SGHAT, CDR2 FQNNGV. Trimming cost V 0 bases and J 4 bases, with 9 bases left between them. This CDR3 region has 14 residues. CDR3 DNA: TGTGCCAGCAGCTTAGATCCGGGGAGCTATGGCTACACCTTC. Translation gives CASSLDPGSYGYTF.

This clonotype was observed a few times. The V call is TRBV7-9, the J call TRBJ2-5; tentative D call: TRBD1 (5 bases). The germline V and J ends were trimmed by 0 bases and 5 bases, with 19 bases remaining between them. CDR1 is SEHNR and CDR2 is FQNEAQ in the germline V gene (reference sequence). The CDR3 runs 17 residues. CDR3 coding DNA: TGTGCCAGCAGCTTAGCAAAGGGTGGCAGGGTCGGTGAGACCCAGTACTTC. Translating gives CASSLAKGGRVGETQYF.

This clonotype appeared many times. The gene calls are TRBV7-9 and TRBJ2-7; the match to TRBD2 covers 7 bases. Germline values: CDR1 SEHNR, CDR2 FQNEAQ (reference sequence). V trimming: 1 base; J trimming: 4 bases; junction bases outside the gene matches: 4. This CDR3 has 14 residues. The CDR3 nucleotides read TGTGCCAGCAGCTTAGGCGGGGGATCTTACGAGCAGTACGTC. Its translation: CASSLGGGSYEQYV.

This clonotype appeared once. V gene TRBV28 combines with J gene TRBJ1-2; TRBD1 matches at 10 bases. This CDR3 has 16 amino acids. Per the germline V gene, CDR1 is MDHEN and CDR2 is SYDVKM. After removal of 2 bases from V and 4 bases from J, the junction contained 7 bases not matched to a gene. CDR3 DNA: TGTGCCAGCAGTTTAGAAGACAGGGGGCGTTTCTATGGCTACACCTTC. It translates to CASSLEDRGRFYGYTF.

This clonotype was seen repeatedly, ten times or more. This chain's CDR3 is CASSQDASAGYEQYF. The CDR3 bases are TGCGCCAGCAGCCAAGACGCCAGTGCTGGCTACGAGCAGTACTTC. V usage is TRBV4-3 and J usage is TRBJ2-7, with no clear D. V lost 0 bases, J lost 3 bases, and 12 bases lay in between. The CDR3 covers 15 residues. Looked up from germline, CDR1 is LGHNA and CDR2 is YSLEER.

This clonotype was picked up many times. The rearrangement joins TRBV18 to TRBJ1-1, with 7 bases matching TRBD1. There are 13 residues in the CDR3. The V gene's germline CDR1 is KGHSH and CDR2 LQKENI. The junction had 3 bases not matched to a gene; V was cut back by 5 bases and J by 3 bases. Here the CDR3 DNA reads TGTGCCAGCTCAATCGGGACAGACACTGAAGCTTTCTTT. Its protein is CASSIGTDTEAFF.

This clonotype occurred many times. The rearrangement joins TRBV12-3 or TRBV12-4 to TRBJ1-1; maybe TRBD1 (5 bases). The CDR3 sequence is 13 residues long. The V and J ends lost 3 bases and 6 bases respectively, with 11 bases between them. As DNA, the CDR3 is TGTGCCAGCAGTTTCCGGAGGGACGCTGAAGCTTTCTTT. Translated, it gives CASSFRRDAEAFF.

V usage is TRBV15 and J usage is TRBJ2-2; D is unresolved. Germline V gene data show CDR1 as LNHNV and CDR2 as YYDKDF (reference sequence). Trimming cost V 11 bases and J 6 bases, with 16 bases left between them. The CDR3 runs to 13 residues. CDR3 in DNA: TGTGCCGCCGCTCCCGCGGCGGCCGGGGAGCTGTTTTTT. This gives the protein CAAAPAAAGELFF.

This clonotype came up many times. The V and J genes are TRBV27 and TRBJ2-5, with D maybe TRBD2 (5 bases). Trimming pared 6 bases from V and 2 bases from J, leaving 13 bases between. The CDR3 length is 14 residues. The germline V gene encodes CDR1 MNHEY and CDR2 SMNVEV (reference sequence). The CDR3 loop is CASREVGHQETQYF. As DNA, the CDR3 is TGTGCCAGCAGGGAGGTGGGTCATCAAGAGACCCAGTACTTC.

This chain joins TRBV11-2 and TRBJ2-5; weak D call: TRBD1 (6 bases). Germline V gene sequence: CDR1 SGHAT, CDR2 FQNNGV. This CDR3 is built from 18 residues. V gave up 4 bases and J gave up 2 bases, with 23 bases separating them. The CDR3 region has the DNA TGTGCCAGCAGCTCAAACTTCCAGGACAGCCGACCACAAGAGACCCAGTACTTC. Encoded protein: CASSSNFQDSRPQETQYF. Filled out from reference TRBV11-2 and TRBJ2-5, the complete variable domain reads EAGVAQSPRYKIIEKRQSVAFWCNPISGHATLYWYQQILGQGPKLLIQFQNNGVVDDSQLPKDRFSAERLKGVDSTLKIQPAKLEDSAVYLCASSSNFQDSRPQETQYFGPGTRLLVL.

This clonotype showed up many times. The chain combines TRBV4-3 with TRBJ2-7; TRBD2 matches at 9 bases. The CDR3 spans 15 residues. V trimming: 0 bases; J trimming: 6 bases; junction bases outside the gene matches: 6. Germline CDR1 and CDR2: LGHNA and YSLEER. The CDR3 sequence: CASSQEASGVSEQYF. The CDR3 nucleotides read TGCGCCAGCAGCCAAGAAGCTAGCGGGGTTTCCGAGCAGTACTTC.

This clonotype was seen repeatedly, ten times or more. The rearrangement links TRBV6-5 to TRBJ2-1; D perhaps matches TRBD2 (5 bases). The CDR3 is 14 amino acids. Trimming left V 4 bases short and J 7 bases short, with 14 bases between. Germline assignment: CDR1 MNHEY and CDR2 SVGAGI. The CDR3 sequence is CASSSTSKSNEQFF. CDR3 nucleotides: TGTGCCAGCAGTTCTACTAGTAAGTCGAATGAGCAGTTCTTC.

This clonotype was observed many times. The rearrangement joins TRBV12-3 or TRBV12-4 to TRBJ2-1; perhaps TRBD1 as D (6 bases). The ends were cut back, 1 base at V and 12 bases at J, with 10 bases in the middle. The CDR3 contains 12 residues. The CDR3 DNA reads TGTGCCAGCAGTTTAGTCAGGGGCGCGCAGTTCTTC. Translation: CASSLVRGAQFF.

Ten or more counts support this clonotype. The chain employs TRBV9 and TRBJ1-2; 8 bases are shared with TRBD1. CDR1 is SGDLS, CDR2 YYNGEE, per germline. V shed 3 bases, J shed 4 bases, and the junction held 8 bases outside the gene matches. CDR3 length: 15 amino acids. The CDR3 here is CASSAPGQAIYGYTF. The DNA for the CDR3 is TGTGCCAGCAGCGCCCCGGGACAGGCCATCTATGGCTACACCTTC.

This clonotype occurred many times. This chain links TRBV5-5 with TRBJ2-7; possible D gene TRBD1, 6 bases. The V gene's germline CDR1 is SGHKS and CDR2 YYEKEE (reference sequence). The CDR3 runs 16 residues. V lost 1 base and J lost 5, with 19 bases in between. CDR3: CASSLPQGTSKDEQYV. CDR3 in DNA: TGTGCCAGCAGCTTGCCCCAGGGGACCTCAAAGGACGAGCAGTACGTC.

This clonotype was detected ten times or more. The V gene is TRBV21-1, the J gene TRBJ2-3; whether TRBD1, the table's D call, matches the DNA was not checked. TRBV21-1 constitutes a pseudogene. There are 12 residues in the CDR3. The CDR3 region is CARRPRTDTQYF. For the CDR3, the DNA is TGTGCCCGGCGGCCCCGCACAGATACGCAGTATTTT.

In its sample, this clonotype was seen many times. The V call is TRBV4-1, the J call TRBJ2-3; 7 nucleotides match TRBD2. The V gene's germline CDR1 is MGHRA and CDR2 YSYEKL. Trimming cost V 6 bases and J 2 bases; bases outside gene matches: 11. The CDR3 has 16 residues. The CDR3 loop is CASSDGGSRTTDTQYF. In DNA form, the CDR3 reads TGCGCCAGCAGTGACGGGGGGTCAAGGACCACAGATACGCAGTATTTT.

At least ten counts were recorded for this clonotype. The chain carries TRBV12-3 or TRBV12-4 and TRBJ2-7; D gene uncertain. V lost 6 bases to trimming and J lost 0 bases, with 12 bases between them. CDR3 length: 14 amino acids. The DNA of the CDR3 is TGTGCCAGCAGCCAGGACGGAACCTCCTACGAGCAGTACTTC. Its translation: CASSQDGTSYEQYF.

In this sample, this clonotype turned up many times. This chain's CDR3 is CASSLSGWAGGLSPQYF. In nucleotides, the CDR3 is TGTGCCAGCAGTTTATCCGGGTGGGCAGGGGGTCTTTCTCCGCAGTATTTT. The chain has TRBV27 and TRBJ2-3; 7 bases match TRBD1. The CDR3 loop spans 17 amino acids. Trimming took 0 bases from V and 10 from J; bases not matched to a gene: 16. The germline gives CDR1 MNHEY, CDR2 SMNVEV (reference sequence).

Note on this clonotype: A much larger clone differs by one base, so this may be a read error. The CDR3 bases are TGTGCCAGCAGTTCGGGACAGGCAAAGTATGGCTACACCTTC. It encodes CASSSGQAKYGYTF. This sequence joins TRBV12-3 or TRBV12-4 and TRBJ1-2; 8 positions match TRBD1. CDR3 length: 14 amino acids. Trimming removed 4 bases from V and 5 bases from J; junction bases left unmatched: 6.

This clonotype has ten or more counts. The chain couples TRBV12-3 or TRBV12-4 to TRBJ2-5; D is undetermined. The germline V and J ends were trimmed by 7 bases and 2 bases, with 17 bases remaining between them. There are 15 residues in the CDR3. The CDR3 here is CASTPPSPQQETQYF. The CDR3 DNA reads as TGTGCCAGCACCCCCCCTTCGCCCCAGCAAGAGACCCAGTACTTC.

This clonotype appeared a few times. This rearrangement joins TRBV7-2 to TRBJ1-5; possible D gene TRBD1, 6 bases. The length of the CDR3 is 15 residues. The germline CDR1 and CDR2 sequences are SGHTA and FQGNSA. V was cut by 5 bases and J by 3 bases, with 14 bases left in between. The CDR3 loop reads CASSPRGQSNQPQHF. CDR3 bases: TGTGCCAGCAGCCCACGAGGACAGTCCAATCAGCCCCAGCATTTT. Full variable domain (outside the CDR3, taken from reference TRBV7-2 and TRBJ1-5): GAGVSQSPSNKVTEKGKDVELRCDPISGHTALYWYRQSLGQGLEFLIYFQGNSAPDKSGLPSDRFSAERTGGSVSTLTIQRTQQEDSAVYLCASSPRGQSNQPQHFGDGTRLSIL.

The chain is built from TRBV20-1 and TRBJ2-7, with 7 bases identical to TRBD1. The CDR3 runs to 14 residues. Looked up from germline, CDR1 is DFQATT and CDR2 is SNEGSKA (reference sequence). The trim removed 3 bases at V and 6 bases at J, leaving 11 bases unmatched. CDR3 amino acids: CSARSDRVESEQYV. DNA of the CDR3: TGCAGTGCTAGGAGCGACAGGGTCGAGAGCGAGCAGTACGTC.